These 28 T cell receptor beta chains came from one sample sequenced in a study of blood T cell repertoires in COVID-19. Method: immunoSEQ multiplex PCR; TCRdb's copy keeps in-frame clones and lacks some. The sample has 85,000 or so clones; approximately 81% are singletons. Sequencing was carried out using peripheral blood. Every receptor here comes from a man older than 75 with acute or convalescent COVID-19.

The chain combines TRBV5-5 with TRBJ1-1; D is possibly TRBD1 (6 bases). Germline CDR1 and CDR2: SGHKS and YYEKEE (reference sequence). The CDR3 loop spans 12 amino acids. V lost 3 bases and J lost 3, with 6 bases in between. The CDR3 DNA sequence: TGTGCCAGCAGCTGGACAGACACTGAAGCTTTCTTT. Residues: CASSWTDTEAFF. Using reference TRBV5-5 and TRBJ1-1 for the parts outside the CDR3, the full variable domain is DAGVTQSPTHLIKTRGQQVTLRCSPISGHKSVSWYQQVLGQGPQFIFQYYEKEERGRGNFPDRFSARQFPNYSSELNVNALLLGDSALYLCASSWTDTEAFFGQGTRLTVV.

The chain combines TRBV6-5 with TRBJ1-2; TRBD1 aligns across 10 bases. Losses at the gene ends were 0 bases for V and 8 bases for J; bases not matched to a gene: 6. CDR1 MNHEY and CDR2 SVGAGI come from the germline V gene. The CDR3 has 15 amino acids. CDR3 coding DNA: TGTGCCAGCAGTTACTCGGGACAGGGGATCGGGGGCTACACCTTC. As protein: CASSYSGQGIGGYTF.

The chain combines TRBV5-6 with TRBJ1-4; TRBD1 is a possible D gene (6 bases). CDR3 size: 16 residues. The V gene's germline CDR1 is SGHDT and CDR2 YYEEEE. V was trimmed by 2 bases and J by 4 bases, leaving 15 bases between them. The CDR3 region has the DNA TGTGCCAGCAGCTTTTATGGGGGCGCGGATAATGAAAAACTGTTTTTT. Its translation: CASSFYGGADNEKLFF.

This chain joins TRBV28 and TRBJ1-5; tentative D call: TRBD1 (5 bases). Looked up from germline, CDR1 is MDHEN and CDR2 is SYDVKM. This CDR3 is built from 13 residues. V shed 7 bases and J shed 5 bases, with 12 bases lying between them. CDR3 sequence: CASNGGGDQPQHF. The DNA of the CDR3 is TGTGCCAGCAACGGGGGTGGCGATCAGCCCCAGCATTTT.

The gene calls are TRBV14 and TRBJ1-1; TRBD1 is a possible D gene (6 bases). The CDR3 contains 12 residues. Germline CDR1 SGHDN, CDR2 FVKESK. Deletions cut 5 bases from V and 4 bases from J, with 8 bases between. The CDR3 region is CASSTGFTEAFF. CDR3 in DNA: TGTGCCAGCAGCACAGGGTTCACTGAAGCTTTCTTT.

The chain couples TRBV28 to TRBJ1-2; a weak D match, TRBD1 (5 bases). Per germline, CDR1 MDHEN and CDR2 SYDVKM. V shed 3 bases and J shed 4 bases, with 12 bases lying between them. The CDR3 covers 14 residues. CDR3 nucleotide sequence: TGTGCCAGCAGTTTGGGGGGACCCCCCTATGGCTACACCTTC. Translation: CASSLGGPPYGYTF.

This clone occurred once. The chain uses TRBV5-1 and TRBJ2-3, with D unresolved. CDR3 size: 14 residues. Trimming removed 2 bases from V and 0 bases from J, with 7 bases in between. CDR1 and CDR2 from the germline V gene are SGHRS and YFSETQ. The CDR3 DNA reads TGCGCCAGCAGCTTCTTAACTAGCACAGATACGCAGTATTTT. Protein: CASSFLTSTDTQYF.

This clone has just one count. The CDR3, as DNA: TGTGCCAGTAGTGCGCTACAGGGGAGTGGGGCCAACGTCCTGACTTTC. As protein: CASSALQGSGANVLTF. The chain links TRBV19 to TRBJ2-6, with 7 bases aligning to TRBD1. This CDR3 contains 16 residues. V dropped 5 bases and J dropped 3; count of bases not matched to a gene: 7. CDR1 and CDR2 (germline): LNHDA, SQIVND (reference sequence).

The CDR3 loop is CASSDTLNTEAFF. CDR3 nucleotide sequence: TGTGCCAGCAGTGATACTCTGAACACTGAAGCTTTCTTT. The rearrangement joins TRBV6-1 to TRBJ1-1; D is undetermined. Germline CDR1 is MNHNS and CDR2 is SASEGT. This CDR3 is 13 amino acids long. V dropped 3 bases and J dropped 0 bases, with 5 bases sitting between them.

This clone was seen a few times. The chain is built from TRBV19 and TRBJ1-2, with 7 bases matching TRBD1. The CDR3 is 13 amino acids. With V trimmed by 4 bases and J by 8 bases, 7 bases remained unmatched. Germline V lookup: CDR1 LNHDA, CDR2 SQIVND (reference sequence). The CDR3 spells CASSNNRGQGYTF. For the CDR3, the DNA is TGTGCCAGTAGTAATAACAGGGGACAAGGCTACACCTTC. The full variable domain, in which reference TRBV19 and TRBJ1-2 provide the parts outside the CDR3, is DGGITQSPKYLFRKEGQNVTLSCEQNLNHDAMYWYRQDPGQGLRLIYYSQIVNDFQKGDIAEGYSVSREKKESFPLTVTSAQKNPTAFYLCASSNNRGQGYTFGSGTRLTVV.

V usage is TRBV9 and J usage is TRBJ2-7; TRBD1 is a possible D gene (6 bases). The CDR3 length is 16 residues. The V and J ends lost 2 bases and 0 bases respectively, with 15 bases between them. From germline, CDR1 is SGDLS and CDR2 YYNGEE. The CDR3 loop is CASSVTGHQSSYEQYF. The CDR3 region has the DNA TGTGCCAGCAGCGTGACGGGACACCAGAGCTCCTACGAGCAGTACTTC.

The V call is TRBV3-1 (or the pseudogene TRBV3-2), the J call TRBJ2-3; 11 nucleotides line up with TRBD1. The CDR3 spans 14 residues. V lost 4 bases, J lost 8 bases, and 5 bases stayed unmatched. Germline CDR1 reads LGHDT; CDR2 reads YNNKEL (reference sequence). DNA of the CDR3: TGTGCCAGCAGCCGGGACAGGGGGATAGGTACGCAGTATTTT. The encoded protein is CASSRDRGIGTQYF.

This chain joins TRBV19 and TRBJ2-7, with D perhaps TRBD1 (5 bases). This CDR3 comprises 13 residues. Germline CDR1 is LNHDA and CDR2 is SQIVND (reference sequence). The V gene lost 5 bases and the J gene lost 5 bases, with 13 bases spanning the gap. The CDR3 here is CASSSGNWDEQYF. Written as DNA, the CDR3 is TGTGCCAGTAGTTCAGGGAATTGGGACGAGCAGTACTTC.

V is TRBV11-2 and J is TRBJ2-7; TRBD1 matches at 9 bases. With V trimmed by 4 bases and J by 6 bases, 10 bases remained unmatched. The CDR3 has 15 residues. Germline CDR1 and CDR2: SGHAT and FQNNGV. CDR3 sequence: CASSSTIKQGAEQYF. For the CDR3, the DNA is TGTGCCAGCAGCTCCACAATAAAACAGGGGGCCGAGCAGTACTTC.

This clone counts as medium-sized. This chain uses TRBV6-5 with TRBJ1-6; TRBD1 agrees at 8 bases. With V trimmed by 6 bases and J by 9 bases, 7 bases remained unmatched. Looked up from germline, CDR1 is MNHEY and CDR2 is SVGAGI. This CDR3 has 14 residues. Here the CDR3 reads CASSPDRGGSPLHF. Written as DNA, the CDR3 is TGTGCCAGCAGCCCCGACAGGGGAGGTTCACCCCTCCACTTT.

The genes are TRBV11-2 and TRBJ2-7, with 8 bases lining up with TRBD1. Germline CDR1 reads SGHAT; CDR2 reads FQNNGV. The CDR3 runs 15 residues. Germline trimming cut 1 base from V and 4 bases from J; bases unmatched to any gene: 6. As DNA, the CDR3 is TGTGCCAGCAGCTTAGGCCAGGGGGCTTATTACGAGCAGTACTTC. This sequence encodes CASSLGQGAYYEQYF.

This clone has a handful of counts. CDR3 sequence reads: CASSLAGALSYEQYF. The CDR3 region has the DNA TGTGCCAGCTCACTAGCGGGAGCGCTCTCCTACGAGCAGTACTTC. This chain links TRBV18 with TRBJ2-7, with TRBD2 identical over 9 bases. Germline CDR1 reads KGHSH; CDR2 reads LQKENI. Trimming removed 4 bases from V and 0 bases from J; junction bases left unmatched: 4. The CDR3 consists of 15 residues.

V usage is TRBV28 and J usage is TRBJ1-4; a weak D match, TRBD1 (6 bases). This CDR3 is built from 14 residues. Germline V CDR1 and CDR2: MDHEN, SYDVKM. The V and J ends lost 4 bases and 12 bases respectively, with 18 bases between them. The CDR3 here is CASSSTSGAGELFF. CDR3 bases: TGTGCCAGCAGTTCGACCTCAGGGGCCGGGGAACTGTTTTTT.

J is TRBJ1-6 and V is TRBV18; D gene unclear. The length of the CDR3 is 15 residues. With 0 bases removed from V and 7 bases from J, the gap between germline ends came to 10 bases. Germline V gives CDR1 KGHSH, CDR2 LQKENI. Written as DNA, the CDR3 is TGTGCCAGCTCACCACCGAGGCCGCCGAATTCACCCCTCCACTTT. Translating gives CASSPPRPPNSPLHF.

The chain carries TRBV12-3 or TRBV12-4 and TRBJ1-5; D uncertain. This CDR3 is built from 13 residues. The V and J ends lost 3 bases and 5 bases respectively, with 8 bases between them. DNA for the CDR3: TGTGCCAGCAGTTTTGGCGGTTATCAGCCCCAGCATTTT. Residues: CASSFGGYQPQHF.

The rearrangement links TRBV18 to TRBJ1-5, with 12 bases matching TRBD1. Germline trimming cut 8 bases from V and 5 bases from J; bases unmatched to any gene: 4. The germline V gene encodes CDR1 KGHSH and CDR2 LQKENI. The CDR3 totals 14 residues. The CDR3: CASGTGGAYQPQHF. CDR3 nucleotides: TGTGCCAGCGGGACAGGGGGCGCGTATCAGCCCCAGCATTTT.

The chain carries TRBV11-2 and TRBJ2-5; D ambiguous. CDR3 length: 12 residues. V was shortened by 5 bases and J by 0 bases, with 4 bases between the two germline ends. Per the germline V gene, CDR1 is SGHAT and CDR2 is FQNNGV. The CDR3: CASSQYQETQYF. CDR3 coding DNA: TGTGCCAGCAGCCAGTACCAAGAGACCCAGTACTTC.

The chain combines TRBV18 with TRBJ2-3; no clear D gene. Trimming cost V 5 bases and J 3 bases, with 6 bases left between them. Germline V CDR1 and CDR2: KGHSH, LQKENI. This CDR3 contains 12 residues. The DNA for the CDR3 is TGTGCCAGCTCAATGGCTACAGATACGCAGTATTTT. It codes for CASSMATDTQYF.

This clone showed up just a few times. J is TRBJ1-2 and V is TRBV2; a weak D match, TRBD1 (5 bases). The germline CDR1 and CDR2 sequences are SNHLY and FYNNEI. CDR3 length equals 15 residues. V lost 3 bases and J lost 0, with 11 bases in between. CDR3 amino acids: CASSDRGKPNYGYTF. In DNA, the CDR3 is TGTGCCAGCAGTGATCGGGGGAAACCTAACTATGGCTACACCTTC.

V and J are TRBV7-3 and TRBJ2-2; TRBD2 aligns across 13 bases. Germline V gene sequence: CDR1 SGHTA, CDR2 FQGTGA. The J segment lost 1 base and the V segment lost 4 bases, leaving 9 bases of the junction unmatched. The CDR3 sequence is 19 residues long. Here the CDR3 DNA reads TGTGCCAGCAGCTCACGGCGGACTAGCGGGAGAGTGAACACCGGGGAGCTGTTTTTT. Translating it yields CASSSRRTSGRVNTGELFF. Based on the CDR3 plus reference TRBV7-3 and TRBJ2-2, the full variable domain is GAGVSQTPSNKVTEKGKYVELRCDPISGHTALYWYRQSLGQGPEFLIYFQGTGAADDSGLPNDRFFAVRPEGSVSTLKIQRTERGDSAVYLCASSSRRTSGRVNTGELFFGEGSRLTVL.

The chain employs TRBV5-1 and TRBJ2-1; 7 nucleotides match TRBD1. The CDR3 totals 16 residues. Germline V lookup: CDR1 SGHRS, CDR2 YFSETQ. After removal of 2 bases from V and 4 bases from J, the junction contained 9 bases not matched to a gene. This CDR3 reads CASSLLTGTAYNEQFF. The DNA for the CDR3 is TGCGCCAGCAGCTTACTGACAGGGACGGCTTACAATGAGCAGTTCTTC.

The V call is TRBV5-1, the J call TRBJ2-2; unclear D gene. The CDR3 spans 15 residues. Germline lookup yields CDR1 SGHRS and CDR2 YFSETQ. V lost 5 bases and J lost 3, with 14 bases in between. The CDR3 sequence: CASRLMSMDTGELFF. CDR3 in DNA: TGCGCCAGCAGACTTATGTCTATGGACACCGGGGAGCTGTTTTTT. The full variable domain, rest sourced from reference TRBV5-1 and TRBJ2-2, is KAGVTQTPRYLIKTRGQQVTLSCSPISGHRSVSWYQQTPGQGLQFLFEYFSETQRNKGNFPGRFSGRQFSNSRSEMNVSTLELGDSALYLCASRLMSMDTGELFFGEGSRLTVL.

The chain combines TRBV7-9 with TRBJ1-1, with a weak D call TRBD1 (6 bases). Germline V lookup: CDR1 SEHNR, CDR2 FQNEAQ (reference sequence). CDR3 length equals 13 residues. Trimming pared 5 bases from V and 1 base from J, leaving 8 bases between. CDR3 residues: CASSMGQNTEAFF. For the CDR3, the DNA is TGTGCCAGCAGCATGGGACAGAACACTGAAGCTTTCTTT.